Each of the 8 T cell receptor beta chains below was sequenced from the same sample in a study of T cell responses to AZD1222 COVID-19 vaccine. Sequencing was performed with immunoSEQ multiplex PCR; in TCRdb, only in-frame clones are kept and a portion is missing. The sample includes about 120,000 clones, around nine tenths of them seen just once. This specimen was peripheral blood, taken on day 0 of AZD1222 vaccination. These receptor sequences come from an adult in good health.

The rearrangement links TRBV15 to TRBJ2-1; tentative D call: TRBD2 (5 bases). Germline CDR1 LNHNV, CDR2 YYDKDF (reference sequence). This CDR3 spans 14 amino acids. V lost 6 bases to trimming and J lost 0 bases, with 9 bases between them. The CDR3 DNA follows: TGTGCCACCAGGGACTCCAACTCCTACAATGAGCAGTTCTTC. Amino acids: CATRDSNSYNEQFF.

J is TRBJ2-3 and V is TRBV4-1; a possible D gene is TRBD1 (6 bases). Between the trimmed V and J ends, which lost 0 bases and 0 bases, there was a span of 19 bases. CDR1 is MGHRA and CDR2 is YSYEKL in the germline V gene. CDR3 length: 19 amino acids. DNA for the CDR3: TGCGCCAGCAGCCAAGAAGGGGAGACAGGCGCCTCTAGCACAGATACGCAGTATTTT. Translating it yields CASSQEGETGASSTDTQYF.

The V gene is TRBV28, the J gene TRBJ2-2; D gene unclear. V was pared by 6 bases and J by 1 base, with 12 bases between. CDR3 length: 15 residues. Germline V gene sequence: CDR1 MDHEN, CDR2 SYDVKM. CDR3 region: CASSSTGRNTGELFF. Written as DNA, the CDR3 is TGTGCCAGCAGCTCCACTGGACGGAACACCGGGGAGCTGTTTTTT. Using reference TRBV28 and TRBJ2-2 for the parts outside the CDR3, the full variable domain is DVKVTQSSRYLVKRTGEKVFLECVQDMDHENMFWYRQDPGLGLRLIYFSYDVKMKEKGDIPEGYSVSREKKERFSLILESASTNQTSMYLCASSSTGRNTGELFFGEGSRLTVL.

The chain couples TRBV2 to TRBJ2-2; 12 bases align to TRBD2. CDR3 length: 15 amino acids. V gave up 4 bases and J gave up 4 bases; unmatched junction bases: 1. Germline CDR1 and CDR2: SNHLY and FYNNEI. The CDR3, as DNA: TGTGCCAGCAGTGCGACTAGCGGGAGCACCGGGGAGCTGTTTTTT. Translation gives CASSATSGSTGELFF. Looking up the rest from reference TRBV2 and TRBJ2-2 gives the full variable domain: EPEVTQTPSHQVTQMGQEVILRCVPISNHLYFYWYRQILGQKVEFLVSFYNNEISEKSEIFDDQFSVERPDGSNFTLKIRSTKLEDSAMYFCASSATSGSTGELFFGEGSRLTVL.

The DNA for the CDR3 is TGTGCCAGCAGTTTATATTCCGGCGGGGGGCAGGGGGATTCACCCCTCCACTTT. It is translated as CASSLYSGGGQGDSPLHF. This chain uses TRBV28 with TRBJ1-6; 7 bases line up with TRBD1. The ends lost 1 base at V and 8 bases at J; junction bases unmatched: 14. The germline V gene encodes CDR1 MDHEN and CDR2 SYDVKM. The CDR3 length is 18 residues.

This chain joins TRBV5-6 and TRBJ2-1; 8 bases fit TRBD1. Germline V gene lookup returns CDR1 SGHDT and CDR2 YYEEEE. The ends lost 0 bases at V and 5 bases at J; junction bases unmatched: 1. The length of the CDR3 is 14 residues. Here the CDR3 reads CASSLGTGHNEQFF. The CDR3 DNA reads as TGTGCCAGCAGCTTGGGGACAGGGCACAATGAGCAGTTCTTC.

The chain recombines TRBV27 with TRBJ1-1; 9 nucleotides agree with TRBD1. The CDR3 has 15 residues. Trimming cost V 4 bases and J 4 bases; bases outside gene matches: 7. In germline, CDR1 is MNHEY, CDR2 SMNVEV (reference sequence). CDR3 nucleotide sequence: TGTGCCAGCAGTTACCGTCAGACAGGGGGCACTGAAGCTTTCTTT. Residues: CASSYRQTGGTEAFF.

There are many counts of this clone. The chain has TRBV12-3 or TRBV12-4 and TRBJ1-1; no firm D call. With 6 bases removed from V and 2 bases from J, the gap between germline ends came to 10 bases. This CDR3 has 13 amino acids. Here the CDR3 reads CASRDTANTEAFF. CDR3 bases: TGTGCCAGCAGAGACACAGCTAACACTGAAGCTTTCTTT.